This passage covers 14 T cell receptor beta chains from one sample sequenced in a study of blood T cell repertoires in COVID-19. Sequencing used immunoSEQ multiplex PCR; TCRdb keeps in-frame clones, though not all of them. The sample shows 200,000 to 250,000 clones, under 90% of them seen only once. Sample: peripheral blood. All receptors come from a man aged 45 to 65 with COVID-19, enrolled during active disease.

CDR3 in amino acids: CASTPTGAGYTF. The CDR3 DNA sequence: TGTGCCAGCACCCCGACAGGGGCCGGCTACACCTTC. This rearrangement joins TRBV6-5 to TRBJ1-2, with TRBD1 identical over 8 bases. The V and J ends lost 7 bases and 8 bases, in that order; junction bases with no gene match: 6. In germline, CDR1 is MNHEY, CDR2 SVGAGI. The CDR3 is 12 residues long.

The J gene is TRBJ2-5, the V gene TRBV6-1; TRBD1 might be the D (5 bases). V gave up 3 bases and J gave up 4 bases, with 6 bases separating them. The CDR3 loop spans 12 amino acids. CDR1 and CDR2 (germline): MNHNS, SASEGT. The CDR3, as DNA: TGTGCCAGCAGTGATAGGGGAGAGACCCAGTACTTC. It codes for CASSDRGETQYF.

The chain combines TRBV7-3 with TRBJ2-3; a possible D gene is TRBD2 (6 bases). V shed 0 bases and J shed 7 bases, with 14 bases lying between them. The CDR3 has 15 amino acids. Germline V gene data show CDR1 as SGHTA and CDR2 as FQGTGA. The CDR3: CASSLTPRGGHTQYF. The CDR3 DNA reads TGTGCCAGCAGCTTAACCCCCCGGGGAGGTCATACGCAGTATTTT.

This clone occurred once. V is TRBV3-1 (or the pseudogene TRBV3-2) and J is TRBJ2-2, with TRBD1 matching 8 bases. Germline trimming cut 5 bases from V and 4 bases from J; bases unmatched to any gene: 12. In germline, CDR1 is LGHDT, CDR2 YNNKEL (reference sequence). This CDR3 is built from 17 residues. The CDR3 reads CASSKTRGPGSTGELFF. The CDR3 DNA reads as TGTGCCAGCAGCAAAACCAGGGGGCCCGGGTCCACCGGGGAGCTGTTTTTT.

This chain joins TRBV20-1 and TRBJ1-2; D uncertain. The germline V and J ends were trimmed by 3 bases and 1 base, with 12 bases remaining between them. The CDR3 sequence is 14 residues long. The germline CDR1 and CDR2 sequences are DFQATT and SNEGSKA (reference sequence). This CDR3 is CSASRPGDNYGYTF. The CDR3 DNA sequence: TGCAGTGCTAGTCGTCCCGGTGATAACTATGGCTACACCTTC.

Worth noting for this clone: One end of the junction varies from germline; a read error may be responsible. V is TRBV7-7 and J is TRBJ2-7; D perhaps matches TRBD1 (5 bases). CDR3 length: 13 amino acids. CDR1 and CDR2 (germline): SSHAT, FNYEAQ (reference sequence). CDR3 amino acids: CASSRQKDYEQYF. The CDR3 bases are TGTGCTAGCAGCCGACAGAAAGACTACGAGCAGTACTTC.

J is TRBJ2-1 and V is TRBV6-5; weak D call: TRBD2 (6 bases). The CDR3 contains 11 residues. V was clipped by 2 bases and J by 14 bases, with 10 bases between them. Germline V gene sequence: CDR1 MNHEY, CDR2 SVGAGI. CDR3 loop: CASSYGGNEFF. As DNA, the CDR3 is TGTGCCAGCAGTTACGGAGGGAATGAGTTCTTC.

This chain links TRBV7-2 with TRBJ1-5; no firm D call. Per the germline V gene, CDR1 is SGHTA and CDR2 is FQGNSA. This CDR3 comprises 16 residues. With 1 base removed from V and 5 bases from J, the gap between germline ends came to 15 bases. CDR3 loop: CASSLGGGRYDQPQHF. As DNA, the CDR3 is TGTGCCAGCAGCTTAGGGGGAGGGCGATATGATCAGCCCCAGCATTTT.

The chain is built from TRBV9 and TRBJ1-1, with TRBD1 matching 11 bases. The trim removed 3 bases at V and 1 base at J, leaving 8 bases unmatched. The CDR3 consists of 17 residues. Germline CDR1 reads SGDLS; CDR2 reads YYNGEE. The CDR3 nucleotides read TGTGCCAGCAGCGCCTCCCGGGACAGGGGGGCGAACACTGAAGCTTTCTTT. This translates into CASSASRDRGANTEAFF.

The chain combines TRBV27 with TRBJ2-7, with TRBD2 identical over 9 bases. V lost 7 bases, J lost 4 bases, and 8 bases stayed unmatched. The length of the CDR3 is 14 residues. Germline CDR1 reads MNHEY; CDR2 reads SMNVEV (reference sequence). The chain's CDR3 is CASMRTSGFYEQYF. The CDR3, as DNA: TGTGCCAGCATGAGAACTAGCGGGTTTTACGAGCAGTACTTC.

CDR3 DNA sequence: TGTGCCAGCAGCCAAAGCCCTAATTCCTACGAGCAGTACTTC. It codes for CASSQSPNSYEQYF. The rearrangement joins TRBV3-1 (or the pseudogene TRBV3-2) to TRBJ2-7; D remains ambiguous. Deletions cut 2 bases from V and 1 base from J, with 9 bases between. The CDR3 is 14 residues long. Germline V gene data show CDR1 as LGHDT and CDR2 as YNNKEL (reference sequence).

The chain recombines TRBV5-6 with TRBJ2-2; TRBD1 agrees at 7 bases. The CDR3 is 14 residues long. CDR1 is SGHDT, CDR2 YYEEEE, per germline. Losses at the gene ends were 4 bases for V and 6 bases for J; bases not matched to a gene: 6. CDR3 in DNA: TGTGCCAGCAGCGGAACAGGGGCCCCCGGGGAGCTGTTTTTT. The encoded protein is CASSGTGAPGELFF.

This chain joins TRBV10-2 and TRBJ1-6, with no clear D. CDR3 size: 13 residues. Trimming pared 4 bases from V and 5 bases from J, leaving 6 bases between. Germline V gene lookup returns CDR1 WSHSY and CDR2 SAAADI. The CDR3 nucleotides are TGCGCCAGCAGTGCTAGAGATAATTCACCCCTCCACTTT. This codes for CASSARDNSPLHF.

The chain carries TRBV11-3 and TRBJ2-4; 7 positions match TRBD1. Trimming cost V 5 bases and J 4 bases; bases outside gene matches: 5. The CDR3 consists of 14 residues. The germline V gene has CDR1 SGHNT and CDR2 YENEEA. CDR3 protein: CASSDTGDKNIQYF. The CDR3 bases are TGTGCCAGCAGCGATACAGGGGATAAAAACATTCAGTACTTC. The variable domain in full, completed from reference TRBV11-3 and TRBJ2-4, reads EAGVVQSPRYKIIEKKQPVAFWCNPISGHNTLYWYLQNLGQGPELLIRYENEEAVDDSQLPKDRFSAERLKGVDSTLKIQPAELGDSAVYLCASSDTGDKNIQYFGAGTRLSVL.